A single sample is the source of the 7 T cell receptor beta chains below, sequenced in a study of Ad26.COV2.S vaccination and SARS-CoV-2 variants. Data came from immunoSEQ multiplex PCR; TCRdb stores just in-frame clones and leaves some out. The data contain over 400,000 clones, around 92% of them singletons. Treatment described: around 19 received Ad26.COV2.S at low or high dose, single or two shots; 5 received placebo; per-sample allocation not given. On day 63 after the first injection, vaccine and placebo recipients gave samples. Sequenced material: peripheral blood, taken in a trial of Ad26.COV2.S vaccine versus placebo. These receptor sequences come from a person aged 18-60 years who received the Ad26.COV2.S COVID-19 vaccine or a placebo.

The genes are TRBV19 and TRBJ2-5, with D unclear. V lost 5 bases and J 1 base, leaving 8 bases between the germline ends. CDR3 length: 13 residues. Germline-derived CDR1 and CDR2 are LNHDA and SQIVND (reference sequence). The CDR3 reads CASSWAAQETQYF. DNA for the CDR3: TGTGCCAGTAGTTGGGCCGCCCAAGAGACCCAGTACTTC.

This rearrangement joins TRBV3-1 (or the pseudogene TRBV3-2) to TRBJ2-3; the match to TRBD2 covers 7 bases. Trimming removed 0 bases from V and 1 base from J; junction bases left unmatched: 7. The CDR3 contains 17 residues. Germline V gene data show CDR1 as LGHDT and CDR2 as YNNKEL (reference sequence). CDR3 region: CASSQDLASGRTDTQYF. In nucleotides, the CDR3 is TGTGCCAGCAGCCAAGATCTGGCTAGCGGCCGCACAGATACGCAGTATTTT.

This clone has a single count. The rearrangement joins TRBV4-1 to TRBJ2-1; D unresolved. Germline CDR1 reads MGHRA; CDR2 reads YSYEKL. The CDR3 is made up of 19 amino acids. V shed 0 bases and J shed 6 bases, with 24 bases lying between them. The chain's CDR3 is CASSQDSDDNLPWSNEQFF. In DNA form, the CDR3 reads TGCGCCAGCAGCCAAGATTCGGACGACAATCTGCCTTGGTCCAATGAGCAGTTCTTC.

The chain is built from TRBV28 and TRBJ2-7; D remains unclear. CDR3 length: 12 amino acids. CDR1 MDHEN and CDR2 SYDVKM come from the germline V gene. V gave up 4 bases and J gave up 5 bases, with 9 bases separating them. CDR3 sequence (DNA): TGTGCCAGCAGTTCGGAATCCCACGAGCAGTACTTC. Its translation: CASSSESHEQYF.

The chain couples TRBV5-8 to TRBJ1-2; D unresolved. The CDR3 runs 14 residues. Germline V gene data show CDR1 as SGHTS and CDR2 as YDEGEE. The V and J ends lost 0 bases and 11 bases respectively, with 17 bases between them. Here the CDR3 reads CASSLAEWARGYTF. The CDR3, as DNA: TGTGCCAGCAGCTTGGCCGAATGGGCCCGCGGGTACACCTTC.

The chain couples TRBV4-2 to TRBJ1-3; maybe TRBD1 (6 bases). The germline V gene encodes CDR1 LGHNA and CDR2 YNFKEQ. Trimming pared 5 bases from V and 3 bases from J, leaving 14 bases between. The CDR3 runs 15 residues. CDR3: CASSGAGVGGNTIYF. CDR3 bases: TGTGCCAGCAGCGGGGCAGGGGTCGGTGGAAACACCATATATTTT.

The chain couples TRBV5-4 to TRBJ2-3; 8 bases agree with TRBD2. This CDR3 region has 15 residues. V trimming: 4 bases; J trimming: 2 bases; junction bases outside the gene matches: 6. Per the germline V gene, CDR1 is SGHNT and CDR2 is YYREEE (reference sequence). The DNA for the CDR3 is TGTGCCAGCAGCCCGAGCGGGGGCCACACAGATACGCAGTATTTT. Translation: CASSPSGGHTDTQYF.